These T cell receptor beta chains were read from a single sample in a study of vaccination and CD4 T cells after COVID-19. TCRdb reanalysed the PCR reads using MiXCR and keeps one entry per CDR3 protein. The sample has 25,000 to 35,000 distinct CDR3 sequences, about 47% seen once. Source: CD4+ T cells from blood, taken about 7 months after SARS-CoV-2 vaccination. Every receptor here comes from a human donor who had recovered from COVID-19. Both conserved end residues are part of each CDR3. The order of the fields is V gene, D gene, J gene, clone size, CDR3 protein, CDR3 DNA. D genes are given only for firm matches. Only part of the rows carry a size: once, few, many, or a class if the clone is expanded.

V: TRBV7-9; D: -; J: TRBJ2-6; size: few; CDR3: CASSLQRSTGANVLTF; DNA: TGTGCCAGCAGCTTACAACGGAGCACTGGGGCCAACGTCCTGACTTTC
V: TRBV15; D: -; J: TRBJ2-7; size: few; CDR3: CATSRAVGAYEQYF; DNA: TGTGCCACCAGCAGAGCTGTCGGAGCCTACGAGCAGTACTTC
V: TRBV6-2/TRBV6-3; D: -; J: TRBJ2-3; size: -; CDR3: CASRDSGLPSTDTQYF; DNA: TGTGCCAGCAGAGACTCCGGGCTCCCTAGCACAGATACGCAGTATTTT
V: TRBV25-1; D: TRBD2; J: TRBJ2-5; size: few; CDR3: CASSESRAGARETQYF; DNA: TGTGCCAGCAGTGAATCTAGAGCGGGGGCTCGGGAGACCCAGTACTTC
V: TRBV20-1; D: TRBD1; J: TRBJ1-2; size: -; CDR3: CRGSLGQGADGYTF; DNA: TGCAGAGGAAGCCTGGGACAGGGGGCCGATGGCTACACCTTC
V: TRBV2; D: -; J: TRBJ2-7; size: -; CDR3: CASCEELTSYEQYF; DNA: TGTGCCAGCTGTGAAGAATTGACGTCCTACGAGCAGTACTTC
V: TRBV28; D: TRBD1; J: TRBJ2-7; size: -; CDR3: CASSGIWTGATKEQYF; DNA: TGTGCCAGCAGTGGGATTTGGACAGGGGCCACAAAAGAGCAGTACTTC
V: TRBV20-1; D: -; J: TRBJ2-5; size: few; CDR3: CSASGQLQETQYF; DNA: TGCAGTGCTTCCGGACAGCTTCAAGAGACCCAGTACTTC
V: TRBV19; D: TRBD1; J: TRBJ1-1; size: few; CDR3: CASSTPGQGNTEAFF; DNA: TGTGCCAGTAGTACGCCAGGACAGGGGAACACTGAAGCTTTCTTT
V: TRBV19; D: TRBD1; J: TRBJ1-1; size: -; CDR3: CASRLITGGPSTEAFF; DNA: TGTGCCAGTAGACTTATAACAGGGGGCCCCAGCACTGAAGCTTTCTTT
V: TRBV28; D: -; J: TRBJ1-5; size: -; CDR3: CASSLWFGQENQPQHF; DNA: TGTGCCAGCAGTTTATGGTTCGGGCAGGAGAATCAGCCCCAGCATTTT
V: TRBV5-1; D: TRBD2; J: TRBJ2-7; size: -; CDR3: CASSLRGLAGGQNYEQYF; DNA: TGCGCCAGCAGCTTACGTGGACTAGCGGGAGGTCAAAACTACGAGCAGTACTTC
V: TRBV7-9; D: -; J: TRBJ2-2; size: -; CDR3: CASSFSGTNTGELFF; DNA: TGTGCCAGCAGCTTTTCCGGGACTAACACCGGGGAGCTGTTTTTT
V: TRBV20-1; D: TRBD2; J: TRBJ2-3; size: -; CDR3: CSALRQLAGGADTQYF; DNA: TGCAGTGCTTTGCGCCAACTAGCGGGAGGAGCAGATACGCAGTATTTT
V: TRBV7-8; D: -; J: TRBJ2-4; size: -; CDR3: CASSLGVAKNIQYF; DNA: TGTGCCAGCAGCTTAGGGGTCGCCAAAAACATTCAGTACTTC
V: TRBV27; D: TRBD2; J: TRBJ2-1; size: -; CDR3: CASGLAGVSEQFF; DNA: TGTGCCAGCGGACTAGCGGGAGTATCTGAGCAGTTCTTC
V: TRBV6-1; D: TRBD2; J: TRBJ2-3; size: -; CDR3: CASSAPSGSDGTDTQYF; DNA: TGTGCCAGCAGTGCCCCTAGCGGGAGTGATGGCACAGATACGCAGTATTTT
V: TRBV29-1; D: -; J: TRBJ1-1; size: -; CDR3: CSVEAGGDMNTEAFF; DNA: TGCAGCGTTGAAGCGGGAGGAGATATGAACACTGAAGCTTTCTTT
V: TRBV7-9; D: -; J: TRBJ2-7; size: -; CDR3: CASSSTGYEQYF; DNA: TGTGCCAGCAGCTCGACTGGCTACGAGCAGTACTTC
V: TRBV2; D: TRBD1; J: TRBJ2-1; size: -; CDR3: CASSEVRLAGGNEQFF; DNA: TGTGCCAGCAGTGAAGTTAGGTTGGCAGGGGGCAATGAGCAGTTCTTC
V: TRBV7-3; D: TRBD2; J: TRBJ2-5; size: -; CDR3: CASSQTGTSGQETQYF; DNA: TGTGCCAGCAGCCAAACCGGGACTAGCGGGCAAGAGACCCAGTACTTC
V: TRBV6-1; D: TRBD1; J: TRBJ2-7; size: few; CDR3: CASKPGQGPYEQYF; DNA: TGTGCCAGCAAACCGGGACAGGGCCCCTACGAGCAGTACTTC
V: TRBV10-3; D: -; J: TRBJ2-3; size: -; CDR3: CAIGGTDTQYF; DNA: TGTGCCATCGGAGGGACAGATACGCAGTATTTT
V: TRBV29-1; D: TRBD1; J: TRBJ1-5; size: once; CDR3: CSAVTGSVNQPQHF; DNA: TGCAGCGCCGTGACAGGGTCGGTCAATCAGCCCCAGCATTTT
V: TRBV15; D: -; J: TRBJ2-1; size: -; CDR3: CATSIVVADYNEQFF; DNA: TGTGCCACCAGCATTGTGGTAGCGGACTACAATGAGCAGTTCTTC
V: TRBV4-1; D: -; J: TRBJ1-5; size: -; CDR3: CASSHADSTYQPQHF; DNA: TGCGCCAGCAGCCATGCAGACAGCACTTATCAGCCCCAGCATTTT
V: TRBV19; D: TRBD1; J: TRBJ1-2; size: -; CDR3: CASSIPPGQGALSGYTF; DNA: TGTGCCAGTAGTATCCCACCCGGACAGGGGGCTTTGAGTGGCTACACCTTC
V: TRBV19; D: -; J: TRBJ1-5; size: few; CDR3: CASSTIDSSNQPQHF; DNA: TGTGCCAGTAGTACAATAGACAGTAGCAATCAGCCCCAGCATTTT
V: TRBV7-2; D: -; J: TRBJ1-1; size: few; CDR3: CASSLVWGTEAFF; DNA: TGTGCCAGCAGCTTAGTGTGGGGCACTGAAGCTTTCTTT
V: TRBV20-1; D: TRBD2; J: TRBJ2-7; size: -; CDR3: CSARDLRTTGGPKGEQYF; DNA: TGCAGTGCTAGAGATCTCCGGACAACGGGAGGACCCAAGGGCGAGCAGTACTTC
V: TRBV6-5; D: -; J: TRBJ2-7; size: few; CDR3: CASSYLRAAASEQYF; DNA: TGTGCCAGCAGTTATCTTAGGGCCGCGGCTTCCGAGCAGTACTTC
V: TRBV10-1; D: -; J: TRBJ1-3; size: -; CDR3: CASSDPGSGNTIYF; DNA: TGCGCCAGCAGTGATCCGGGATCTGGAAACACCATATATTTT
V: TRBV20-1; D: TRBD2; J: TRBJ2-1; size: -; CDR3: CSARVFAGGLDEQFF; DNA: TGCAGTGCTAGAGTATTTGCGGGAGGGCTCGATGAGCAGTTCTTC
V: TRBV11-3; D: TRBD1; J: TRBJ2-1; size: few; CDR3: CASSSTGTSYNEQFF; DNA: TGTGCCAGCAGCTCGACAGGGACCTCCTACAATGAGCAGTTCTTC
V: TRBV10-3; D: TRBD1; J: TRBJ1-5; size: -; CDR3: CAISESSSHGTGDGSNQPQHF; DNA: TGTGCCATCAGTGAGTCGAGCTCTCATGGGACAGGGGATGGAAGCAATCAGCCCCAGCATTTT
V: TRBV6-1; D: -; J: TRBJ2-4; size: -; CDR3: CASSYGGGRLAKNIQYF; DNA: TGTGCCAGCAGTTACGGTGGGGGACGATTAGCCAAAAACATTCAGTACTTC
V: TRBV5-5; D: TRBD1; J: TRBJ2-7; size: -; CDR3: CASSLAGGQGQGFYEQYF; DNA: TGTGCCAGCAGCTTGGCAGGCGGACAGGGTCAGGGATTCTACGAGCAGTACTTC
V: TRBV5-4; D: TRBD1; J: TRBJ1-6; size: few; CDR3: CASSLGGTGHNSPLHF; DNA: TGTGCCAGCAGCTTGGGCGGGACAGGGCATAATTCACCCCTCCACTTT
V: TRBV20-1; D: -; J: TRBJ2-1; size: -; CDR3: CSAGTTHNEQFF; DNA: TGCAGTGCTGGGACCACGCACAATGAGCAGTTCTTC
V: TRBV3-1; D: -; J: TRBJ1-5; size: -; CDR3: CASSQDLIQPQHF; DNA: TGTGCCAGCAGCCAAGATCTGATTCAGCCCCAGCATTTT
V: TRBV6-1; D: TRBD2; J: TRBJ2-1; size: -; CDR3: CASSEVVSGVPRAYNEQFF; DNA: TGTGCCAGCAGTGAAGTCGTTAGCGGGGTCCCTAGGGCCTACAATGAGCAGTTCTTC